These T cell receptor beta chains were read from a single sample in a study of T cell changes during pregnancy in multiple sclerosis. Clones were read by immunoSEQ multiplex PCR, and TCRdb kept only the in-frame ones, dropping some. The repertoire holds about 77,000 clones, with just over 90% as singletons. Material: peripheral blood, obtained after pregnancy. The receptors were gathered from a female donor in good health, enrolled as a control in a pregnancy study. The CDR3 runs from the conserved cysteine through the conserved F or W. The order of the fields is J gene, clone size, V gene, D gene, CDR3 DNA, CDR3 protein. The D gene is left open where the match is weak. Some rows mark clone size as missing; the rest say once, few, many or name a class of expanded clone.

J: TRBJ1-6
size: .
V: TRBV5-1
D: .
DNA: TGCGCCAGCAGCTTGGAAGGGCGGGGTGATTCACCCCTCCACTTT
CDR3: CASSLEGRGDSPLHF

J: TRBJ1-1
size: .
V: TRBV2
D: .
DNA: TGTGCCAGCAGTGGGCGGGTCACTGAAGCTTTCTTT
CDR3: CASSGRVTEAFF

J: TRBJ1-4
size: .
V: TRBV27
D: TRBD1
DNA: TGTGCCAGCAGTTCCGGACAGGGTTGGTTGGAAAAACTGTTTTTT
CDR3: CASSSGQGWLEKLFF

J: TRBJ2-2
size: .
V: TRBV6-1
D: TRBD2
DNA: TGTGCCAGCAGTGAACAGCGGGGGGACCTCACCGGGGAGCTGTTTTTT
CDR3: CASSEQRGDLTGELFF

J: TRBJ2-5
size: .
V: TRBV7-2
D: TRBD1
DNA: TGTGCCAGCAGCTTACGAGTGACAGGGGGCGGAGAGACCCAGTACTTC
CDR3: CASSLRVTGGGETQYF

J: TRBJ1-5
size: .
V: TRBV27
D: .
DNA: TGTGCCAGCAGTTTAAGCGTCTATAGCAATCAGCCCCAGCATTTT
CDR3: CASSLSVYSNQPQHF

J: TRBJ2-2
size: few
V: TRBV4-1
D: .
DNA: TGCGCCAGCAGTACAGCGGACCGGATGGTCGGGGAGCTGTTTTTT
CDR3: CASSTADRMVGELFF

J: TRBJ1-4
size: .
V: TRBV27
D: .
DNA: TGTGCCAGCGCACGGTGGGAGGGCGGTGAAAAACTGTTTTTT
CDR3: CASARWEGGEKLFF

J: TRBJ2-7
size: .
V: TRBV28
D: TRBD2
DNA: TGTGCCAGCAGTCGATCCGGGACTAGACAACCCTACGAGCAGTACTTC
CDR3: CASSRSGTRQPYEQYF

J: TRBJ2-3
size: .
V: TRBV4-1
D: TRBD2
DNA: TGCGCCAGCAGCCAAGATCGAGAGCGGGGGGGCCGCACAGATACGCAGTATTTT
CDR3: CASSQDRERGGRTDTQYF

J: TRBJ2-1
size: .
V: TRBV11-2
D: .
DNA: TGTGCCAGCAGCCCCTATTTAGGGGCCGTGAAGAGGAATGAGCAGTTCTTC
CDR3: CASSPYLGAVKRNEQFF

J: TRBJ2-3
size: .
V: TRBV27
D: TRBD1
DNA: TGTGCCAGCAGTCAGTTTAACCCGGACAGGATGCCTTGGGATACGCAGTATTTT
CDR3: CASSQFNPDRMPWDTQYF

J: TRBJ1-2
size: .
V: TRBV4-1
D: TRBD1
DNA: TGCGCCAGCAGCCATCGCCGGGACAGGGAGTACTATGGCTACACCTTC
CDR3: CASSHRRDREYYGYTF

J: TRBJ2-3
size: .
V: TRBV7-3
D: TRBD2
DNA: TGTGCCAGCAGTCCATCCCCCAGCGGGGGGGGATCAGATACGCAGTATTTT
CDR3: CASSPSPSGGGSDTQYF

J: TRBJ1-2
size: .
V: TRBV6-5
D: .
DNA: TGTGCCAGCAGTTACGGGACAAGTTATCAGAACTATGGCTACACCTTC
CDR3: CASSYGTSYQNYGYTF

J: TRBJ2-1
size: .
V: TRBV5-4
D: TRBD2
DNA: TGTGCCAGCAGCCATCCTAGCGGGGGGCCCAATGAGCAGTTCTTC
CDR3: CASSHPSGGPNEQFF

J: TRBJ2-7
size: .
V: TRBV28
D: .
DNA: TGTGCCAGCAGGGATAGCGCAGGCGAGCAGTACTTC
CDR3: CASRDSAGEQYF

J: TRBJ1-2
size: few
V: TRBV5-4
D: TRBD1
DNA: TGTGCCAGCAGCTTGGCCGGGACAGAGCTGAACTATGGCTACACCTTC
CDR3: CASSLAGTELNYGYTF

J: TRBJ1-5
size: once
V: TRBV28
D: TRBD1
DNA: TGTGCCAGCAGTTCCGCCGGGACAGGAGGTCAGCCCCAGCATTTT
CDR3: CASSSAGTGGQPQHF

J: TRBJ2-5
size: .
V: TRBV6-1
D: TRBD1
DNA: TGTGCCAGCATCCTCTACAGGGGACAAGAGACCCAGTACTTC
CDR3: CASILYRGQETQYF

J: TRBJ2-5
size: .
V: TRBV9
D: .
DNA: TGTGCCAGCAGCCCAATTTATGGCAGCGAAGAGACCCAGTACTTC
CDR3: CASSPIYGSEETQYF

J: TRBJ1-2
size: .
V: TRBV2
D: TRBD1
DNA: TGTGCCAGCAGGGGGGAGGACAGGGCTGGCTACACCTTC
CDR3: CASRGEDRAGYTF

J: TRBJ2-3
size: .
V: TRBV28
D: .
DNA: TGTGCCAGCAGTTTTCAGGGTTTGGGGGCTACAGATACGCAGTATTTT
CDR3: CASSFQGLGATDTQYF

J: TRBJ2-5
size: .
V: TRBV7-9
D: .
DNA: TGTGCCGGATCTACAGGGCGCCAAGAGACCCAGTACTTC
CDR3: CAGSTGRQETQYF

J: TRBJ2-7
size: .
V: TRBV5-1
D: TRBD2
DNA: TGCGCCAGCAGCACCGGGGGGGCTAGCGACTCCTACGAGCAGTACTTC
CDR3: CASSTGGASDSYEQYF

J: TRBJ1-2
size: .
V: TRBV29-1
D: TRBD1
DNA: TGCAGCGACATGACGAGGACAGGGTATGGCTACACCTTC
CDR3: CSDMTRTGYGYTF

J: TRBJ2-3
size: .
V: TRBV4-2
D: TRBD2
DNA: TGTGCCAGCAGCCAGGGCGGGAGAGCACGAACAGATACGCAGTATTTT
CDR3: CASSQGGRARTDTQYF

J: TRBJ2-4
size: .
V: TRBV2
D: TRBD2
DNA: TGTGCCAGCAGTGAGATAGCGGGAGGGTTCTTAGCCAAAAACATTCAGTACTTC
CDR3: CASSEIAGGFLAKNIQYF

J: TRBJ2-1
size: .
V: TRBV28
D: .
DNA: TGTGCCAGCAGTTTCGGGGGTTCCTACAATGAGCAGTTCTTC
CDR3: CASSFGGSYNEQFF

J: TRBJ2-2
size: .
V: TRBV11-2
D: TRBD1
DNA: TGTGCCAGCAGCTTACTCCAACAGGGGGCGTTATCCGGGGAGCTGTTTTTT
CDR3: CASSLLQQGALSGELFF

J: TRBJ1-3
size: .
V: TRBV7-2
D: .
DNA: TGTGCCAGCAGCTTAGCCCCCCGCAGGGACAACCCCTCTGGAAACACCATATATTTT
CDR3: CASSLAPRRDNPSGNTIYF

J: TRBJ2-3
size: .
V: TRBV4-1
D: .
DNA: TGCGCCAGCAGCCAAGGATCCGGAGGGGGGGCGGCAGATACGCAGTATTTT
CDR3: CASSQGSGGGAADTQYF

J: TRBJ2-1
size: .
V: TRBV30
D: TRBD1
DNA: TGTGCCTGGAGTGTTCAGGGGGCGGGTGAGCAGTTCTTC
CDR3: CAWSVQGAGEQFF

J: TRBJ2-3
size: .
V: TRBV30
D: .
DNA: TGTGCCTGGAGTGACAGGGACTACCGTACAGATACGCAGTATTTT
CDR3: CAWSDRDYRTDTQYF

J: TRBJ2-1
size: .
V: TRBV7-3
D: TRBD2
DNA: TGTGCCAGCAGCTTAACGTTGACTAGCGCCAATGAGCAGTTCTTC
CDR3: CASSLTLTSANEQFF

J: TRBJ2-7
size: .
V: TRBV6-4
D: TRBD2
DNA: TGTGCCAGCAGTGACTGCCCCAAACCTAGCGGGGTTGGGCAGTACTTC
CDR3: CASSDCPKPSGVGQYF

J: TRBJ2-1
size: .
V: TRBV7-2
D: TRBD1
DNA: TGTGCCAGCAGCTTAACGGACAGGGACCACAATGAGCAGTTCTTC
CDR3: CASSLTDRDHNEQFF

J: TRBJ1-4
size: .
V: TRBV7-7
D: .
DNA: TGTGCTAGCAGCTTGTTTGCGGTGGGTAGGGACAACTGCCGGGAAAAACTGTTTTTT
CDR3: CASSLFAVGRDNCREKLFF

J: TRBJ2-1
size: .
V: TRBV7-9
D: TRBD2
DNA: TGTGCCAGCAGCCAGCGGGGGGGCTCGGACAATGAGCAGTTCTTC
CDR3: CASSQRGGSDNEQFF

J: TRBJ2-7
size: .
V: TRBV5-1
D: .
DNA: TGCGCCAGCAGCCTCCAGGCTACTCCGATGGGCGAGCAGTACTTC
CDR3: CASSLQATPMGEQYF

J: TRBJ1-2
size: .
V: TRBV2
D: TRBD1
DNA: TGTGCCAGCCGGACAGGGACCTATGGCTACACCTTC
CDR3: CASRTGTYGYTF

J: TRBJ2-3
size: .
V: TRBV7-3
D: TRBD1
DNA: TGTGCCAGCAGCACCGACAGGGAAGACACAGATACGCAGTATTTT
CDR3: CASSTDREDTDTQYF

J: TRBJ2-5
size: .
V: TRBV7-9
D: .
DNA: TGTGCCAGCAGCTTAGTAGAAGAGACCCAGTACTTC
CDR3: CASSLVEETQYF

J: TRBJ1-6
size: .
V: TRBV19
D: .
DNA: TGTGCCAGTAATGAGGGGGTTTCCCTATCTACTTCACCCCTCCACTTT
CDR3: CASNEGVSLSTSPLHF

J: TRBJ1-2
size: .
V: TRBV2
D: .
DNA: TGTGCCAGCAGTGAATGGTCCTCGGGAGGCTACACCTTC
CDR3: CASSEWSSGGYTF

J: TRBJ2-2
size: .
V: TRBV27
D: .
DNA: TGTGCCAGCAGAAAACAGGGACCCGGGGAGCTGTTTTTT
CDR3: CASRKQGPGELFF

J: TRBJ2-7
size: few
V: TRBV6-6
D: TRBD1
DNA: TGTGCCAGCACCTTGGACAGGGCAAGAACCTACGAGCAGTACTTC
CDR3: CASTLDRARTYEQYF

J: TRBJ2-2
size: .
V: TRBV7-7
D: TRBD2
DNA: TGTGCTAGCAGCCCCATAGCGGGGGTAGCCGGGGAGCTGTTTTTT
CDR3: CASSPIAGVAGELFF

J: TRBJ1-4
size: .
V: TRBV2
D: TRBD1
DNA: TGTGCCACAAAGCCCGGGACAGTCAACGAAAAACTGTTTTTT
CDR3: CATKPGTVNEKLFF

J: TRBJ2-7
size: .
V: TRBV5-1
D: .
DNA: TGCGCCAGCAGCCAGGCAGGAACCGAGTTCCACGAGCAGTACTTC
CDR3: CASSQAGTEFHEQYF

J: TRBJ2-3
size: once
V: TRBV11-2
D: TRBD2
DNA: TGTGCCAGCAGCTGGGACTATTGGGCAGATACGCAGTATTTT
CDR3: CASSWDYWADTQYF

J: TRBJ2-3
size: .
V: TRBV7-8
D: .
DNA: TGTGCCAGCAGCTTAGCGCTCTTGGAGCGCACAGATACGCAGTATTTT
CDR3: CASSLALLERTDTQYF

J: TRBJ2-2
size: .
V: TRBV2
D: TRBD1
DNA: TGTGCCAGCATGGGACAGGCGAACACCGGGGAGCTGTTTTTT
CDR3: CASMGQANTGELFF

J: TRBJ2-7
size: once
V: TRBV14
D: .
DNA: TGTGCCAGCAGCCAAGGGTTAAGAACTTACGAGCAGTACTTC
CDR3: CASSQGLRTYEQYF

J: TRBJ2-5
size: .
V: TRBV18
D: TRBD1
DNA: TGTGCCAGCTCCCCGACAGGGCTTAGGGAGACCCAGTACTTC
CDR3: CASSPTGLRETQYF

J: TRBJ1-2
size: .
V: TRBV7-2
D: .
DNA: TGTGCCAGCAGCCAAATCGGCGGCAACTATGGCTACACCTTC
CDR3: CASSQIGGNYGYTF

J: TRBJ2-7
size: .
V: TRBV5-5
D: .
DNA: TGTGCCAGCAGCTTGCGGGTCTCCTACGAGCAGTACTTC
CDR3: CASSLRVSYEQYF

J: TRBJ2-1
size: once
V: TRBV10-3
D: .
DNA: TGTGCCATCAGTGAGTCGCGCGGGACCTCCTACAATGAGCAGTTCTTC
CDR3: CAISESRGTSYNEQFF

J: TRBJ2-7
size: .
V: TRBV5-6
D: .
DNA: TGTGCCAGCAGCCAAGACAGCTCCTACGAGCAGTACTTC
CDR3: CASSQDSSYEQYF

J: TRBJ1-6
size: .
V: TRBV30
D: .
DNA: TGTGCCTGGGCCGGACAGAATAATTCACCCCTCCACTTT
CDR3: CAWAGQNNSPLHF